These 3 T cell receptor beta chains came from one sample sequenced in a study of blood T cell repertoires in COVID-19. The assay was immunoSEQ multiplex PCR, and TCRdb's table has in-frame clones only and misses some. The sample comprises 180,000 or so clones, around 87% of which are singletons, and 0.62% rests with the top ten. The sample consisted of peripheral blood. The receptors stem from a man aged 45 to 65 with acute or convalescent COVID-19.

The chain carries TRBV18 and TRBJ2-1, with 7 bases identical to TRBD2. CDR3 size: 15 residues. Germline CDR1 is KGHSH and CDR2 is LQKENI. V was clipped by 1 base and J by 8 bases; unmatched bases: 8. The CDR3 spells CASSPQRDEFDEQFF. The DNA for the CDR3 is TGTGCCAGCTCACCACAGCGGGATGAGTTCGATGAGCAGTTCTTC.

The chain uses TRBV9 and TRBJ1-4; the D gene is possibly TRBD1 (6 bases). The CDR3 is made up of 17 amino acids. The V end was cut by 3 bases, the J end by 4 bases, with 19 bases between. Germline V CDR1 and CDR2: SGDLS, YYNGEE. The CDR3 bases are TGTGCCAGCAGCGGGGGACACGCCCCAACCCTTAATGAAAAACTGTTTTTT. Residues: CASSGGHAPTLNEKLFF.

This chain joins TRBV3-1 (or the pseudogene TRBV3-2) and TRBJ2-5; 8 bases are a match to TRBD2. Germline CDR1 and CDR2: LGHDT and YNNKEL (reference sequence). The CDR3 loop spans 17 amino acids. With 5 bases clipped from V and 2 bases from J, the junction kept 13 bases outside the gene matches. The CDR3 loop reads CASSTHGTRHYQETQYF. DNA of the CDR3: TGTGCCAGCAGCACCCATGGGACTAGGCATTATCAAGAGACCCAGTACTTC.